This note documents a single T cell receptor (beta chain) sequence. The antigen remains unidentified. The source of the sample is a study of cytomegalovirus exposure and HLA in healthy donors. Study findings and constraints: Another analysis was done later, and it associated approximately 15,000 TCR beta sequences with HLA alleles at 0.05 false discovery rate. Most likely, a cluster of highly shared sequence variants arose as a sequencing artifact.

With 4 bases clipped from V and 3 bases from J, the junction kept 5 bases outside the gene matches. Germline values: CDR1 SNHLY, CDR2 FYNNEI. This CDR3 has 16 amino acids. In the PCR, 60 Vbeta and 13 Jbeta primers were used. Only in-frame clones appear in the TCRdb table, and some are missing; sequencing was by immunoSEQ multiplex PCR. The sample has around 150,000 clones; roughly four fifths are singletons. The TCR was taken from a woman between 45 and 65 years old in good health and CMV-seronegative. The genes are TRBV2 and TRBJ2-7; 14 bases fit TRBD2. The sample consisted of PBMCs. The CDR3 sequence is CASSGTGTSGSYEQYF. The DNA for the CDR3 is TGTGCCAGCAGTGGTACCGGGACTAGCGGGAGCTACGAGCAGTACTTC.